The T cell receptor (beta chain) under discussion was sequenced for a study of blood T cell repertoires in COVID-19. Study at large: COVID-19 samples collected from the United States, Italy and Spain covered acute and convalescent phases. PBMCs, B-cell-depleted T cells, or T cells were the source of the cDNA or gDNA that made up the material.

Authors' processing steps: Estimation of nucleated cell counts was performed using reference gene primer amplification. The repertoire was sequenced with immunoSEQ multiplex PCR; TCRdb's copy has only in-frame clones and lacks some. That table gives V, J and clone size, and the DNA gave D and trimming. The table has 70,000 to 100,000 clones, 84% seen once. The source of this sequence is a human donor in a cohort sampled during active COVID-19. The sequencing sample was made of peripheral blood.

This chain's CDR3 is CASSYDRGDEQFF. DNA of the CDR3: TGTGCCAGCAGTTACGACCGCGGTGATGAGCAGTTCTTC. The chain joins TRBV6-5 to TRBJ2-1; the D is unclear. CDR1 is MNHEY, CDR2 SVGAGI, per germline. The CDR3 loop spans 13 amino acids. Trimming took 2 bases from V and 8 from J, leaving 10 bases between them.